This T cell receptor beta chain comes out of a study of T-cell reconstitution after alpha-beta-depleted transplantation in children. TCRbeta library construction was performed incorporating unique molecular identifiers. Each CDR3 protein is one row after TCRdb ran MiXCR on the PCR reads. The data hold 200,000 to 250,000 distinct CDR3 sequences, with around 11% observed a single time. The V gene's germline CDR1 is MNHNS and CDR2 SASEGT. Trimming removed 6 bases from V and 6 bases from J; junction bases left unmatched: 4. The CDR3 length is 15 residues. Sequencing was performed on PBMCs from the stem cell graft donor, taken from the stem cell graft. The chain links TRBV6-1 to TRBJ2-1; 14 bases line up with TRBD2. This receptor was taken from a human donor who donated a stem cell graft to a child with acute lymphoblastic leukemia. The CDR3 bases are TGTGCCAGCAGGATGACTAGCGGGGGGGCCAATGAGCAGTTCTTC. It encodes CASRMTSGGANEQFF.